The 10 T cell receptor beta chains given below trace back to one sample, sequenced in a study of T cell responses to AZD1222 COVID-19 vaccine. Using immunoSEQ multiplex PCR, the repertoire was profiled, and TCRdb retains in-frame clones only, with some absent. The sample records around 150,000 clones, just under 95% being singletons. The sample consisted of peripheral blood, taken on day 0 of AZD1222 vaccination. These receptors were taken from an adult in good health.

This clone was observed a single time. V is TRBV18 and J is TRBJ2-3; TRBD2 matches at 10 bases. V lost 1 base to trimming and J lost 13 bases; unmatched junction nucleotides: 17. Germline CDR1 reads KGHSH; CDR2 reads LQKENI. This CDR3 has 17 amino acids. The CDR3 spells CASSPQTVLTGTSAKYF. The DNA for the CDR3 is TGTGCCAGCTCACCACAAACGGTCCTTACCGGGACTAGCGCAAAGTATTTT.

The J gene is TRBJ2-3, the V gene TRBV29-1; 7 bases align to TRBD1. Germline trimming cut 6 bases from V and 5 bases from J; bases unmatched to any gene: 8. The CDR3 runs 13 residues. Germline V gives CDR1 SQVTM, CDR2 ANQGSEA. CDR3 coding DNA: TGCAGCGTCGTCACAGGGGTGGTAGATACGCAGTATTTT. As protein: CSVVTGVVDTQYF.

The chain uses TRBV6-6 and TRBJ1-5; D remains unclear. Germline loops: CDR1 MNHNY, CDR2 SVGAGI (reference sequence). The CDR3 is 16 amino acids. Trimming left V 0 bases short and J 2 bases short, with 11 bases between. CDR3 DNA sequence: TGTGCCAGCAGTTACTCGAAGTCCGGGGGCAATCAGCCCCAGCATTTT. Residues: CASSYSKSGGNQPQHF.

This rearrangement joins TRBV7-9 to TRBJ2-1; D uncertain. Trimming stripped 3 bases from V and 4 bases from J, with 10 bases between. The length of the CDR3 is 14 residues. CDR1 is SEHNR and CDR2 is FQNEAQ in the germline V gene (reference sequence). CDR3 sequence reads: CASSFDGRYNEQFF. For the CDR3, the DNA is TGTGCCAGCAGCTTTGACGGCAGATACAATGAGCAGTTCTTC.

The chain employs TRBV18 and TRBJ2-2, with D perhaps matching TRBD2 (5 bases). CDR3 length equals 13 residues. CDR1 is KGHSH, CDR2 LQKENI, per germline. Trimming removed 3 bases from V and 4 bases from J, with 6 bases in between. CDR3 sequence: CASSPGSTGELFF. The CDR3 DNA sequence: TGTGCCAGCTCACCGGGGAGCACCGGGGAGCTGTTTTTT.

The gene calls are TRBV6-5 and TRBJ1-6, with a tentative D call TRBD1 (6 bases). The germline V and J ends were trimmed by 6 bases and 6 bases, with 15 bases remaining between them. This CDR3 has 15 residues. CDR1 MNHEY and CDR2 SVGAGI come from the germline V gene. The CDR3 is CASRRGALGNSPLHF. CDR3 sequence (DNA): TGTGCCAGCAGAAGGGGGGCCCTCGGTAATTCACCCCTCCACTTT.

This clone was seen more than once but under ten times. CDR3: CAWSVRRGETQYF. The CDR3 DNA follows: TGTGCCTGGAGTGTACGGCGTGGGGAGACCCAGTACTTC. The chain recombines TRBV30 with TRBJ2-5, with D unclear. The CDR3 is made up of 13 amino acids. V lost 0 bases and J 5 bases, leaving 10 bases between the germline ends. CDR1 GTSNPN and CDR2 SVGIG come from the germline V gene (reference sequence).

This rearrangement joins TRBV19 to TRBJ1-2; a possible D gene is TRBD1 (5 bases). Germline-derived CDR1 and CDR2 are LNHDA and SQIVND (reference sequence). Deletions cut 6 bases from V and 5 bases from J, with 16 bases between. This CDR3 is 14 amino acids long. For the CDR3, the DNA is TGTGCCAGTAGCTCGGGTGGACATCATTATGGCTACACCTTC. It yields the protein CASSSGGHHYGYTF.

This clone was seen just once. The chain recombines TRBV7-2 with TRBJ1-5; TRBD1 aligns across 7 bases. Germline V gives CDR1 SGHTA, CDR2 FQGNSA. V lost 4 bases to trimming and J lost 4 bases; unmatched junction nucleotides: 7. The CDR3 is 15 residues long. The DNA for the CDR3 is TGTGCCAGCAGCTCCCGACAGGGCCAGAATCAGCCCCAGCATTTT. Translation: CASSSRQGQNQPQHF.

The gene calls are TRBV6-2 or TRBV6-3 and TRBJ2-1, with 8 bases fitting TRBD1. V trimming: 2 bases; J trimming: 5 bases; junction bases outside the gene matches: 8. CDR1 is MNHEY, CDR2 SVGEGT, per germline. The CDR3 has 16 residues. The CDR3 DNA sequence: TGTGCCAGCAGTTACCAGGACAGGGTACCCAACAATGAGCAGTTCTTC. The encoded protein is CASSYQDRVPNNEQFF.